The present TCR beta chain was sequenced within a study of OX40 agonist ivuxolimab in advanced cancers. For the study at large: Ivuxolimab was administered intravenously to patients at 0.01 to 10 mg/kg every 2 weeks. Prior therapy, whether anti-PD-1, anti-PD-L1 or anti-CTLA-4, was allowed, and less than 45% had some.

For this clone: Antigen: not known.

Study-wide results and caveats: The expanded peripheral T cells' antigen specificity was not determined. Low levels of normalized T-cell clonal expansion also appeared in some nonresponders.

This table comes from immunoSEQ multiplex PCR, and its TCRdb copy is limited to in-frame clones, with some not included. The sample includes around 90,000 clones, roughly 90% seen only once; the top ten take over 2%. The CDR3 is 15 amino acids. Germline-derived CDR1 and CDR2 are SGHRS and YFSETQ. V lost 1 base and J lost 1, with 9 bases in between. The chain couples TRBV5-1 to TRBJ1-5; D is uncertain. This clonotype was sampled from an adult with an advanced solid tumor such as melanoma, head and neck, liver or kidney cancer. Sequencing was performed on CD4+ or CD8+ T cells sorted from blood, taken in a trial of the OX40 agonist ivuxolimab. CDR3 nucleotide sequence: TGCGCCAGCAGCTTGATGGGGTTAAGCAATCAGCCCCAGCATTTT. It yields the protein CASSLMGLSNQPQHF.